This T cell receptor beta chain originates from a study of T cells in Graves' hyperthyroidism and ophthalmopathy. Study background: Blood was drawn when the patient was first diagnosed and still untreated.

Study findings and constraints: Most clonotypes expanded in the thyroid (above 0.001) were also present in blood.

RNA transcripts served as the template for amplifying TCR beta CDR3 regions. A first-round RT-PCR of the TCR CDR3 used the HTBI primer set. TCRdb reanalysed the multiplex PCR reads using MiXCR and keeps one entry per CDR3 protein. The table includes 330,000 or so distinct CDR3 sequences, approximately 18% detected once. V shed 0 bases and J shed 1 base, with 16 bases lying between them. CDR1 and CDR2 (germline): SGHRS, YFSETQ. CDR3 length: 17 amino acids. This clonotype came up many times. The antigen is undetermined. Source material for PBMCs was less than 12 ml fresh peripheral blood. The rearrangement links TRBV5-1 to TRBJ1-1; D might be TRBD1 (6 bases). Sequencing was done on a sample of blood. The receptor was derived from a man aged 45-65 years with Graves' ophthalmopathy. CDR3 in DNA: TGCGCCAGCAGCTTGGACCCGACAGGTTCCCCGAACACTGAAGCTTTCTTT. The encoded protein is CASSLDPTGSPNTEAFF.